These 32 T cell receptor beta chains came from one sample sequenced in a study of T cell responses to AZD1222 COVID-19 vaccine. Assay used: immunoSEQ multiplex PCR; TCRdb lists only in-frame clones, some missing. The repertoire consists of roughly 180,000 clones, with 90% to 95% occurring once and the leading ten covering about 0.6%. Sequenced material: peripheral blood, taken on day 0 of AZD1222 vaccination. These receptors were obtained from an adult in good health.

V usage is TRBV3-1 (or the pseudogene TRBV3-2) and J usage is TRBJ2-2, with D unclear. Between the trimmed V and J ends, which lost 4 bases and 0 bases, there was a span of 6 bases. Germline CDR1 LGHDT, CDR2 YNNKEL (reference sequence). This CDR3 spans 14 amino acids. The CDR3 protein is CASSPDPNTGELFF. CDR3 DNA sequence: TGTGCCAGCAGCCCAGACCCGAACACCGGGGAGCTGTTTTTT.

Here the CDR3 reads CATEDSRERSYNSPLHF. Written as DNA, the CDR3 is TGTGCCACCGAGGACTCGAGGGAACGGTCCTATAATTCACCCCTCCACTTT. The rearrangement links TRBV15 to TRBJ1-6; D remains unclear. Trimming took 8 bases from V and 1 from J, leaving 18 bases between them. The CDR3 sequence is 17 residues long. Germline V CDR1 and CDR2: LNHNV, YYDKDF (reference sequence). The entire variable domain, with the rest obtained from reference TRBV15 and TRBJ1-6, is as follows: DAMVIQNPRYQVTQFGKPVTLSCSQTLNHNVMYWYQQKSSQAPKLLFHYYDKDFNNEADTPDNFQSRRPNTSFCFLDIRSPGLGDTAMYLCATEDSRERSYNSPLHFGNGTRLTVT.

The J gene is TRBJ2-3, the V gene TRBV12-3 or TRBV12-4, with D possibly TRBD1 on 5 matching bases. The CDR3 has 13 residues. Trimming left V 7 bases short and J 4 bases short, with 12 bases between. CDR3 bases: TGTGCCAGCATAGTGATAGGGGCAGATACGCAGTATTTT. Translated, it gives CASIVIGADTQYF.

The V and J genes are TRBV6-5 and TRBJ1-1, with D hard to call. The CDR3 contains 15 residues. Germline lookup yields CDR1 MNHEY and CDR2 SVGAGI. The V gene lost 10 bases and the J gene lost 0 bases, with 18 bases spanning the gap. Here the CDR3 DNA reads TGTGCCATCCGACGGGTTAGTAGCATGAACACTGAAGCTTTCTTT. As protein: CAIRRVSSMNTEAFF.

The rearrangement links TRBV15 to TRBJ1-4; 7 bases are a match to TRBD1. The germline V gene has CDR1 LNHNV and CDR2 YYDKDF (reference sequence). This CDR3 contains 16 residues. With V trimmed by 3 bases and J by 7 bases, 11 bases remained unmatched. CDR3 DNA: TGTGCCACCAGCAGCGGTAGGGAGGGGGCTGTTGAAAAACTGTTTTTT. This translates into CATSSGREGAVEKLFF.

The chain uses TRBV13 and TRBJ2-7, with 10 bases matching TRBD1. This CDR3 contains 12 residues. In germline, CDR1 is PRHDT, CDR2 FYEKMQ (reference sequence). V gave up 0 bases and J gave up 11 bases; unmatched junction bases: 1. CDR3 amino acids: CASSLGTGGEYF. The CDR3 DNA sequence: TGTGCCAGCAGCTTAGGGACAGGGGGCGAGTACTTC.

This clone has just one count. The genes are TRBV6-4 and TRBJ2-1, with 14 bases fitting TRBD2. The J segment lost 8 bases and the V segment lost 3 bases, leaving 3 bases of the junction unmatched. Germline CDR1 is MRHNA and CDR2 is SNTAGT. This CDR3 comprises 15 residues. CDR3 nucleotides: TGTGCCAGCAGTGAATTGGGACTAGCGGGAGATGAGCAGTTCTTC. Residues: CASSELGLAGDEQFF.

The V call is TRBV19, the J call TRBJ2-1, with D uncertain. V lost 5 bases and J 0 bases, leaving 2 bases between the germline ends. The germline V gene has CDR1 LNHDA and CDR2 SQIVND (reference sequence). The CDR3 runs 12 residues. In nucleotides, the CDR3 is TGTGCCAGTAGTCGCTCCTACAATGAGCAGTTCTTC. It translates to CASSRSYNEQFF.

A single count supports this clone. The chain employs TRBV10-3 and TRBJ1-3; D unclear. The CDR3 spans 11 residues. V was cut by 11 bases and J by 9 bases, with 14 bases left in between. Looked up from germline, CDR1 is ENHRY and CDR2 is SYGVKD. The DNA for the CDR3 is TGTGCCCATCGGAATGAGGCCACCATATATTTT. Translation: CAHRNEATIYF.

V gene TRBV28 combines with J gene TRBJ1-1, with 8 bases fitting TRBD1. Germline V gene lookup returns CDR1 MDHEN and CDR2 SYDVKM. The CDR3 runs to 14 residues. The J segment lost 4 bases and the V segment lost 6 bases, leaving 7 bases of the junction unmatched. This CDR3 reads CASSPDRATTEAFF. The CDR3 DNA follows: TGTGCCAGCAGCCCGGACAGGGCGACCACTGAAGCTTTCTTT.

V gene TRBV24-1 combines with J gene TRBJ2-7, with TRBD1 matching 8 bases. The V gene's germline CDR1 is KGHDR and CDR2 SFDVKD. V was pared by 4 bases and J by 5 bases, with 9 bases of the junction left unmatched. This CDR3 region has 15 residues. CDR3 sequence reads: CATSDTRGRVDEQYF. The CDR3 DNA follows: TGTGCCACCAGTGACACCAGGGGGCGCGTAGACGAGCAGTACTTC.

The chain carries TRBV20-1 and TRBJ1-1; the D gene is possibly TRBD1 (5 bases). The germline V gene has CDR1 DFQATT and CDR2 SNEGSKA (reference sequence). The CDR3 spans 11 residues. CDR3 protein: CSVTENTEAFF. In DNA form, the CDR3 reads TGCAGCGTGACAGAGAACACTGAAGCTTTCTTT.

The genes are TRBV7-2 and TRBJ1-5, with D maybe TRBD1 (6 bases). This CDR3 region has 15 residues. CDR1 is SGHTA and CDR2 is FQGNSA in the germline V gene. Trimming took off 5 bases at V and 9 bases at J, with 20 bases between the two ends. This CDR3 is CASSQRGDGETPQHF. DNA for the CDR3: TGTGCCAGCAGCCAAAGGGGGGACGGGGAAACGCCCCAGCATTTT. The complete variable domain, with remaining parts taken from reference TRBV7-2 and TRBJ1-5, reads GAGVSQSPSNKVTEKGKDVELRCDPISGHTALYWYRQSLGQGLEFLIYFQGNSAPDKSGLPSDRFSAERTGGSVSTLTIQRTQQEDSAVYLCASSQRGDGETPQHFGDGTRLSIL.

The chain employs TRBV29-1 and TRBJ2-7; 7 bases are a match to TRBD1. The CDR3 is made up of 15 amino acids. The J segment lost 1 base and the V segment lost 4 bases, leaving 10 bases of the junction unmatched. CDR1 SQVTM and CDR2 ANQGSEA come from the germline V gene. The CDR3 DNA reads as TGCAGCGTTGCATACCATGGGACAGAGTCCTACGAGCAGTACTTC. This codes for CSVAYHGTESYEQYF.

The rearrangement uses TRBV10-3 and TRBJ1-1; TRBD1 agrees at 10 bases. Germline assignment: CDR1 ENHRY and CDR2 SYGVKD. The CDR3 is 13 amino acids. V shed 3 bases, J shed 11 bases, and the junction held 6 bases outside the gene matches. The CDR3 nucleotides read TGTGCCATCAGTGACCGGGACAGGGGAGTTGCTTTCTTT. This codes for CAISDRDRGVAFF.

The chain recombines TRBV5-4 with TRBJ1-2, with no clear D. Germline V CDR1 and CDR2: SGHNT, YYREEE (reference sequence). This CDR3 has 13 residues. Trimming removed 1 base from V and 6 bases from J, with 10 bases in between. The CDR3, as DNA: TGTGCCAGCAGCTTGTCCGAGAGGGATGGCTACACCTTC. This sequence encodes CASSLSERDGYTF.

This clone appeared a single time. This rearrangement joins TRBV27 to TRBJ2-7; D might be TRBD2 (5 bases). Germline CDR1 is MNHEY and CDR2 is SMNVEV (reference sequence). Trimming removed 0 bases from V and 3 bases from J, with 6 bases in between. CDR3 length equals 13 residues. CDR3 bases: TGTGCCAGCAGTTTATCGAGGGTCTACGAGCAGTACTTC. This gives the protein CASSLSRVYEQYF.

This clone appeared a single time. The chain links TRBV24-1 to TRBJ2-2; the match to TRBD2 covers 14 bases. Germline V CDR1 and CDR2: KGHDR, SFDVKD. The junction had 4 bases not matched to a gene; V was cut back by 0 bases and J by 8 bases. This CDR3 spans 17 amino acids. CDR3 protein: CATSDLPGLAGGGELFF. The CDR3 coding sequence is TGTGCCACCAGTGATTTGCCCGGACTAGCGGGAGGTGGGGAGCTGTTTTTT.

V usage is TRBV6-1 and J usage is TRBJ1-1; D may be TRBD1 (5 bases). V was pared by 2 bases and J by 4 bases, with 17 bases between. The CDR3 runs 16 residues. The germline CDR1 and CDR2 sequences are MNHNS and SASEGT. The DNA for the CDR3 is TGTGCCAGCAGTGAATTTCGGCTGCGCGGGGGCACTGAAGCTTTCTTT. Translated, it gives CASSEFRLRGGTEAFF.

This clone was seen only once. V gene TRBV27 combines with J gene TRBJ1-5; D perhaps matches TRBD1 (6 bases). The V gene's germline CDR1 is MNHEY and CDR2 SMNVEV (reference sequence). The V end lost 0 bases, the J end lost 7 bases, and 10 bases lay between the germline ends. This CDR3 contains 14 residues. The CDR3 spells CASSLSWGAQPQHF. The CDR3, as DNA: TGTGCCAGCAGTTTATCGTGGGGGGCGCAGCCCCAGCATTTT.

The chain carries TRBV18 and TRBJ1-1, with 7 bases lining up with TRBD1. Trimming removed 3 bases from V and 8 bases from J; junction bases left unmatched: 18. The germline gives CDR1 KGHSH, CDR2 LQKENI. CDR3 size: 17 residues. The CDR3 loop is CASSPVPQRQGHGEAFF. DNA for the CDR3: TGTGCCAGCTCACCTGTCCCCCAACGACAGGGCCACGGGGAAGCTTTCTTT.

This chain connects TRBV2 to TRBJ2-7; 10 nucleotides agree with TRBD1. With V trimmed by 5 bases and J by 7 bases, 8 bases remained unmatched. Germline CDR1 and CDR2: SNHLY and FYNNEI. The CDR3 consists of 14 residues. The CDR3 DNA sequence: TGTGCCAGCAGTTCCGGGACAGGGGTTCGTGAGCAGTACTTC. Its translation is CASSSGTGVREQYF.

The CDR3 region is CASGLTSGRRYNEQFF. DNA for the CDR3: TGTGCCAGCGGCTTGACTAGCGGGAGGAGATACAATGAGCAGTTCTTC. The chain couples TRBV4-2 to TRBJ2-1, with 13 bases aligning to TRBD2. J gave up 4 bases and V 8 bases, and 8 bases lay outside the gene matches. CDR3 length equals 16 residues. Per germline, CDR1 LGHNA and CDR2 YNFKEQ.

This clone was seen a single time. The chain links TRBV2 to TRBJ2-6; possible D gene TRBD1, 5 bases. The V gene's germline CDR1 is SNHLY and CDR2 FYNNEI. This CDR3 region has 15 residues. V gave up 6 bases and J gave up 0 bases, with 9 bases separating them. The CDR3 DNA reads TGTGCCAGCAGGATTCAGGGCTCTGGGGCCAACGTCCTGACTTTC. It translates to CASRIQGSGANVLTF.

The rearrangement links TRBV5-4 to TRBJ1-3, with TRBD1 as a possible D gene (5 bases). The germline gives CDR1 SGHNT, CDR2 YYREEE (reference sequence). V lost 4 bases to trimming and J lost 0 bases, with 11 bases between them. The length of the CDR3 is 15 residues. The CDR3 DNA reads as TGTGCCAGCAGCCCGGGACGGACCTCTGGAAACACCATATATTTT. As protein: CASSPGRTSGNTIYF.

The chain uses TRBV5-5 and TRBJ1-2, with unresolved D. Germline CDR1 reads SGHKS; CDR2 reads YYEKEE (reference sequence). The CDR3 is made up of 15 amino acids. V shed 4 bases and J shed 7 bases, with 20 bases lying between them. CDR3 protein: CASSLLRAAHGGYTF. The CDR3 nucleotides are TGTGCCAGCAGCCTTCTCCGGGCCGCCCACGGTGGCTACACCTTC.

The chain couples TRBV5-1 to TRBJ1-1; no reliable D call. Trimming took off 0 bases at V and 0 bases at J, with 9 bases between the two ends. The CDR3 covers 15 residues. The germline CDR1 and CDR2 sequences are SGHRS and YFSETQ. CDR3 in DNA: TGCGCCAGCAGCTTGGTTCTGGGAATGAACACTGAAGCTTTCTTT. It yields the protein CASSLVLGMNTEAFF.

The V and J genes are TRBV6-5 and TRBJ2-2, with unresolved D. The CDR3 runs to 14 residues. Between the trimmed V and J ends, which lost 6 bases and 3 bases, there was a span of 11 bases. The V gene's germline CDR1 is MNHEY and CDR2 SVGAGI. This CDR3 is CASREYTYTGELFF. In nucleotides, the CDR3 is TGTGCCAGCAGGGAGTACACCTACACCGGGGAGCTGTTTTTT.

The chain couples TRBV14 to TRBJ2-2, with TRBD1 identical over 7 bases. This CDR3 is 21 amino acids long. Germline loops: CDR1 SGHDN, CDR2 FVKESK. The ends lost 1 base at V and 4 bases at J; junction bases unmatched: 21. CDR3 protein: CASSQALHDRVLRRGTGELFF. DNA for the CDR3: TGTGCCAGCAGCCAAGCCCTCCACGACAGGGTTCTCCGTCGGGGCACCGGGGAGCTGTTTTTT.

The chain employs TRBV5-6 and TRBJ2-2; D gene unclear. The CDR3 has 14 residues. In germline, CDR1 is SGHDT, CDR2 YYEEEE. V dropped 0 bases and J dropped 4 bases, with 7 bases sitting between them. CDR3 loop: CASSLATSTGELFF. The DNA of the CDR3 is TGTGCCAGCAGCTTGGCCACATCCACCGGGGAGCTGTTTTTT.

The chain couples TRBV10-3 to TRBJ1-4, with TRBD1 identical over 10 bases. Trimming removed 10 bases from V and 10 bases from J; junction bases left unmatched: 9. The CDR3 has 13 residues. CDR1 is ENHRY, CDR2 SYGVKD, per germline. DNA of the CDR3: TGTGCCACCAGACAGGGGGCGGATCCAAAACTGTTTTTT. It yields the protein CATRQGADPKLFF.

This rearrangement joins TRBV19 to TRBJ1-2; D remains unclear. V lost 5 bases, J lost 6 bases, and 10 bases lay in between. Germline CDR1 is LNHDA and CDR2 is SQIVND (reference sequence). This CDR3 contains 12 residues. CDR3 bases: TGTGCCAGTAGTGAGGGTCTTGATGGCTACACCTTC. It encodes CASSEGLDGYTF.